The clone carrying this T cell receptor beta chain has just one count. The entry originates in a study of cytomegalovirus exposure and HLA in healthy donors. V trimming: 3 bases; J trimming: 7 bases; junction bases outside the gene matches: 6. Germline V gene sequence: CDR1 MDHEN, CDR2 SYDVKM. The CDR3 extends over 14 amino acids. This PCR relied on a set of 60 Vbeta primers and 13 Jbeta primers. Produced via immunoSEQ multiplex PCR; TCRdb's table is partial and in-frame only. The sample shows under 200,000 clones, just over 75% of them seen only once. The chain joins TRBV28 to TRBJ2-1, with 7 bases lining up with TRBD1. This TCR was recovered from a woman in her 30s in good health and CMV-seropositive. Sequenced sample: PBMCs. CDR3 region: CASSFPRDSNEQFF. The DNA of the CDR3 is TGTGCCAGCAGTTTCCCCCGGGACAGTAATGAGCAGTTCTTC.